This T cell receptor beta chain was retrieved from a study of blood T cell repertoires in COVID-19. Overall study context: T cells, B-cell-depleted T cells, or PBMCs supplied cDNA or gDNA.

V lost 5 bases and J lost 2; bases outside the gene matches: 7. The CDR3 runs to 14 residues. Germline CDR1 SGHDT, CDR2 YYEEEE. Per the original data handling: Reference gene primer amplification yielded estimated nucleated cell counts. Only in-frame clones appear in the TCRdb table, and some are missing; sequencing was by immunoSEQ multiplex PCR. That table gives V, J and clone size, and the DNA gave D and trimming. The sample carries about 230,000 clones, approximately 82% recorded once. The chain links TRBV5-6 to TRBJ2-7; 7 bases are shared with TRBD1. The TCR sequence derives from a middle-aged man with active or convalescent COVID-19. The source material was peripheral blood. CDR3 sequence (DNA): TGTGCCAGCAGTTGGGACAGTCTCCCCTACGAGCAGTACTTC. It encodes CASSWDSLPYEQYF.